These 27 T cell receptor beta chains originate from one sample sequenced in a study of T cell changes during pregnancy in multiple sclerosis. TCRdb's copy holds only in-frame clones and misses some; the assay was immunoSEQ multiplex PCR. Of about 23,000 clones listed, about 84% were seen once; the top ten hold roughly 7.2%. The starting material was CD8+ T cells from peripheral blood mononuclear cells, obtained before pregnancy. The receptors were sampled from a female donor with multiple sclerosis, enrolled in a pregnancy study.

This rearrangement joins TRBV5-1 to TRBJ2-7, with D tentatively TRBD1 (6 bases). Germline-derived CDR1 and CDR2 are SGHRS and YFSETQ. V was shortened by 3 bases and J by 2 bases, with 15 bases between the two germline ends. This CDR3 is built from 15 residues. This CDR3 is CASSSLQGVAYEQYF. CDR3 DNA: TGCGCCAGCAGCTCCCTACAGGGAGTCGCCTACGAGCAGTACTTC.

This chain joins TRBV5-6 and TRBJ1-2, with D unresolved. V dropped 5 bases and J dropped 4 bases, with 12 bases sitting between them. CDR1 and CDR2 from the germline V gene are SGHDT and YYEEEE. The CDR3 has 13 residues. The CDR3 bases are TGTGCCAGCAGTTACGGACGGGGCTATGGCTACACCTTC. Translation: CASSYGRGYGYTF.

The rearrangement links TRBV5-1 to TRBJ1-2; maybe TRBD1 (6 bases). The V end lost 1 base, the J end lost 6 bases, and 13 bases lay between the germline ends. The CDR3 sequence is 14 residues long. The germline CDR1 and CDR2 sequences are SGHRS and YFSETQ. As DNA, the CDR3 is TGCGCCAGCAGCTTGACAGGGTTAGGAGATGGCTACACCTTC. As protein: CASSLTGLGDGYTF.

A single count supports this clone. The J gene is TRBJ2-3, the V gene TRBV13, with 10 bases that match TRBD2. CDR1 is PRHDT and CDR2 is FYEKMQ in the germline V gene (reference sequence). The CDR3 has 16 amino acids. The junction had 8 bases not matched to a gene; V was cut back by 4 bases and J by 4 bases. The CDR3 DNA follows: TGTGCCAGCAGCTCATTGATAGCGGGAGGTTCAGATACGCAGTATTTT. It encodes CASSSLIAGGSDTQYF.

This rearrangement joins TRBV9 to TRBJ2-1, with D perhaps matching TRBD1 (8 bases). Germline loops: CDR1 SGDLS, CDR2 YYNGEE. Trimming removed 4 bases at V and 8 bases at J, with 13 bases between. CDR3 length equals 13 residues. CDR3 in DNA: TGTGCCAGCAGCTCTACAGGGGGGGATGAGCAGTTCTTC. It encodes CASSSTGGDEQFF.

In this sample, this clone turned up a few times. The CDR3 DNA sequence: TGTGCCAGCAGTGAGGGGACAGTCGAGGAAAAACTGTTTTTT. This translates into CASSEGTVEEKLFF. This rearrangement joins TRBV2 to TRBJ1-4; 7 positions match TRBD1. The germline V gene has CDR1 SNHLY and CDR2 FYNNEI. This CDR3 region has 14 residues. V was pared by 3 bases and J by 8 bases, with 6 bases of the junction left unmatched.

V usage is TRBV18 and J usage is TRBJ2-7; tentatively, D is TRBD1 (6 bases). V was clipped by 2 bases and J by 2 bases, with 13 bases between them. The CDR3 runs 15 residues. CDR1 is KGHSH and CDR2 is LQKENI in the germline V gene. The CDR3 protein is CASSPSQGSPYEQYF. In DNA form, the CDR3 reads TGTGCCAGCTCACCAAGTCAGGGGAGTCCCTACGAGCAGTACTTC.

The V gene is TRBV27, the J gene TRBJ2-7; 8 bases match TRBD2. Germline loops: CDR1 MNHEY, CDR2 SMNVEV (reference sequence). Unmatched junction bases numbered 10, after V lost 0 bases and J lost 6 bases. CDR3 length: 16 residues. CDR3 amino acids: CASSLSAGGPPGEQYF. The DNA of the CDR3 is TGTGCCAGCAGTTTATCCGCGGGAGGCCCACCTGGCGAGCAGTACTTC.

The chain has TRBV29-1 and TRBJ1-2, with D uncertain. This CDR3 spans 13 amino acids. Trimming removed 4 bases from V and 2 bases from J, with 11 bases in between. CDR1 SQVTM and CDR2 ANQGSEA come from the germline V gene. This chain's CDR3 is CSVAGILNYGYTF. Written as DNA, the CDR3 is TGCAGCGTTGCCGGGATACTCAACTATGGCTACACCTTC.

The chain has TRBV2 and TRBJ1-2, with TRBD1 matching 7 bases. J gave up 3 bases and V 7 bases, and 5 bases lay outside the gene matches. This CDR3 is 13 amino acids long. CDR1 is SNHLY, CDR2 FYNNEI, per germline. CDR3 residues: CASKGGTDYGYTF. For the CDR3, the DNA is TGTGCCAGCAAGGGTGGGACAGACTATGGCTACACCTTC.

This chain uses TRBV4-2 with TRBJ1-1; D gene uncertain. This CDR3 has 13 amino acids. V lost 1 base to trimming and J lost 4 bases, with 7 bases between them. Germline CDR1 is LGHNA and CDR2 is YNFKEQ. For the CDR3, the DNA is TGTGCCAGCAGCCAAGGACATCTCACTGAAGCTTTCTTT. This sequence encodes CASSQGHLTEAFF.

The chain carries TRBV29-1 and TRBJ1-2; D is perhaps TRBD1 (5 bases). V lost 4 bases to trimming and J lost 1 base, with 10 bases between them. This CDR3 has 13 residues. Germline CDR1 is SQVTM and CDR2 is ANQGSEA. The CDR3 sequence is CSVVTENNYGYTF. In DNA, the CDR3 is TGCAGCGTTGTGACAGAGAATAACTATGGCTACACCTTC.

The chain combines TRBV6-1 with TRBJ2-7, with 9 nucleotides matching TRBD1. Per germline, CDR1 MNHNS and CDR2 SASEGT. V was pared by 4 bases and J by 3 bases, with 13 bases of the junction left unmatched. The CDR3 is made up of 17 amino acids. The CDR3 nucleotides are TGTGCCAGCAGTGGATCCGGGACAGGGCAAAGGGTCTACGAGCAGTACTTC. Translated: CASSGSGTGQRVYEQYF.

This clone was detected a few times. V gene TRBV5-4 combines with J gene TRBJ1-1; 9 bases fit TRBD1. The CDR3 spans 16 residues. CDR1 is SGHNT, CDR2 YYREEE, per germline (reference sequence). Losses at the gene ends were 4 bases for V and 0 bases for J; bases not matched to a gene: 7. The CDR3 protein is CASSRLDRGLNTEAFF. The CDR3 bases are TGTGCCAGCAGCAGGCTGGACAGGGGATTGAACACTGAAGCTTTCTTT.

The chain has TRBV6-5 and TRBJ1-3, with no clear D. Germline-derived CDR1 and CDR2 are MNHEY and SVGAGI. With 3 bases removed from V and 0 bases from J, the gap between germline ends came to 6 bases. CDR3 length: 14 amino acids. In DNA, the CDR3 is TGTGCCAGCAGTTATGGGAGCTCTGGAAACACCATATATTTT. It codes for CASSYGSSGNTIYF.

The rearrangement uses TRBV14 and TRBJ2-2, with 9 bases aligning to TRBD1. The CDR3 is made up of 16 amino acids. Germline values: CDR1 SGHDN, CDR2 FVKESK. V shed 4 bases and J 6 bases; nucleotides not matched to a gene: 9. CDR3: CASSLMGQGSAGELFF. CDR3 DNA: TGTGCCAGCAGCCTAATGGGACAGGGATCCGCCGGGGAGCTGTTTTTT.

The gene calls are TRBV6-5 and TRBJ1-3; D is possibly TRBD1 (5 bases). CDR1 MNHEY and CDR2 SVGAGI come from the germline V gene. This CDR3 spans 15 amino acids. Trimming removed 0 bases at V and 4 bases at J, with 10 bases between. CDR3 in DNA: TGTGCCAGCAGTTACTCGGCAGGGCCAGGAAACACCATATATTTT. This translates into CASSYSAGPGNTIYF.

This clone was observed once. The chain combines TRBV6-5 with TRBJ2-5; 8 positions agree with TRBD1. The germline gives CDR1 MNHEY, CDR2 SVGAGI. J was trimmed by 2 bases and V by 2 bases; bases with no gene match: 4. CDR3 length: 15 residues. CDR3 DNA sequence: TGTGCCAGCAGTTACACCACAGGGGGGCAAGAGACCCAGTACTTC. Amino acids: CASSYTTGGQETQYF.

The rearrangement uses TRBV4-2 and TRBJ1-3; D gene uncertain. The germline gives CDR1 LGHNA, CDR2 YNFKEQ. This CDR3 has 15 residues. Trimming cost V 0 bases and J 1 base, with 7 bases left between them. The CDR3 reads CASSQDPGSGNTIYF. CDR3 sequence (DNA): TGTGCCAGCAGCCAAGATCCCGGTTCTGGAAACACCATATATTTT.

This clone showed up just a few times. This sequence joins TRBV4-3 and TRBJ2-3, with 7 bases aligning to TRBD2. Losses at the gene ends were 5 bases for V and 4 bases for J; bases not matched to a gene: 9. The germline gives CDR1 LGHNA, CDR2 YSLEER. The CDR3 loop spans 15 amino acids. The CDR3 DNA follows: TGCGCCAGCAGCGCTAAGCGGGACGGGCCAGATACGCAGTATTTT. This sequence encodes CASSAKRDGPDTQYF.

The chain is built from TRBV19 and TRBJ1-1, with a tentative D call TRBD1 (6 bases). V was trimmed by 3 bases and J by 1 base, leaving 12 bases between them. Looked up from germline, CDR1 is LNHDA and CDR2 is SQIVND (reference sequence). This CDR3 is 15 amino acids long. The CDR3 DNA follows: TGTGCCAGTAGTATCGCCGGACAGAGGAACACTGAAGCTTTCTTT. This codes for CASSIAGQRNTEAFF. Looking up the rest from reference TRBV19 and TRBJ1-1 gives the full variable domain: DGGITQSPKYLFRKEGQNVTLSCEQNLNHDAMYWYRQDPGQGLRLIYYSQIVNDFQKGDIAEGYSVSREKKESFPLTVTSAQKNPTAFYLCASSIAGQRNTEAFFGQGTRLTVV.

Only one count was recorded for this clone. The gene calls are TRBV6-5 and TRBJ2-3; D not certain. The germline gives CDR1 MNHEY, CDR2 SVGAGI. CDR3 length: 13 residues. Trimming removed 4 bases from V and 6 bases from J, with 11 bases in between. DNA for the CDR3: TGTGCCAGCAGTTTGATGGGCGCCGATACGCAGTATTTT. Protein: CASSLMGADTQYF.

A note on this clone: Other DNA sequences in the sample encode the same CDR3. V usage is TRBV7-9 and J usage is TRBJ1-5; D call uncertain. The ends were cut back, 1 base at V and 3 bases at J, with 7 bases in the middle. CDR3 size: 14 residues. CDR1 and CDR2 (germline): SEHNR, FQNEAQ (reference sequence). In DNA, the CDR3 is TGTGCCAGCAGCTTAGGAGGGAACAATCAGCCCCAGCATTTT. It translates to CASSLGGNNQPQHF.

This clone turned up a few times. V and J are TRBV6-5 and TRBJ2-3; TRBD2 matches 7 bases. Germline-derived CDR1 and CDR2 are MNHEY and SVGAGI. Trimming took 2 bases from V and 3 from J; bases not matched to a gene: 5. CDR3 length equals 15 residues. CDR3: CASSYVQGGTDTQYF. The CDR3 DNA sequence: TGTGCCAGCAGTTACGTCCAGGGAGGGACAGATACGCAGTATTTT.

This clone has just one count. The chain's CDR3 is CASSNEFRVTGNWVSYEQYF. Written as DNA, the CDR3 is TGTGCCAGCAGTAACGAATTCCGTGTGACAGGGAATTGGGTTTCCTACGAGCAGTACTTC. V gene TRBV2 combines with J gene TRBJ2-7; TRBD1 matches at 7 bases. The J segment lost 1 base and the V segment lost 5 bases, leaving 23 bases of the junction unmatched. The CDR3 runs to 20 residues. Germline V gene lookup returns CDR1 SNHLY and CDR2 FYNNEI. Combining the CDR3 with reference TRBV2 and TRBJ2-7 gives the whole variable domain EPEVTQTPSHQVTQMGQEVILRCVPISNHLYFYWYRQILGQKVEFLVSFYNNEISEKSEIFDDQFSVERPDGSNFTLKIRSTKLEDSAMYFCASSNEFRVTGNWVSYEQYFGPGTRLTVT.

The rearrangement uses TRBV5-5 and TRBJ1-2; 9 bases match TRBD1. The V segment lost 4 bases and the J segment 3 bases; nucleotides outside the gene matches: 10. CDR1 is SGHKS, CDR2 YYEKEE, per germline (reference sequence). The CDR3 has 16 residues. CDR3 amino acids: CASSTSYRGRHYGYTF. The CDR3 bases are TGTGCCAGCAGCACTAGCTACAGGGGGCGGCACTATGGCTACACCTTC.

The chain combines TRBV19 with TRBJ2-2, with 9 bases that match TRBD1. CDR3 size: 15 residues. After removal of 7 bases from V and 4 bases from J, the junction contained 7 bases not matched to a gene. Germline-derived CDR1 and CDR2 are LNHDA and SQIVND (reference sequence). CDR3 amino acids: CASTLDRGLTGELFF. CDR3 sequence (DNA): TGTGCCAGTACCCTGGACAGGGGTCTCACCGGGGAGCTGTTTTTT.